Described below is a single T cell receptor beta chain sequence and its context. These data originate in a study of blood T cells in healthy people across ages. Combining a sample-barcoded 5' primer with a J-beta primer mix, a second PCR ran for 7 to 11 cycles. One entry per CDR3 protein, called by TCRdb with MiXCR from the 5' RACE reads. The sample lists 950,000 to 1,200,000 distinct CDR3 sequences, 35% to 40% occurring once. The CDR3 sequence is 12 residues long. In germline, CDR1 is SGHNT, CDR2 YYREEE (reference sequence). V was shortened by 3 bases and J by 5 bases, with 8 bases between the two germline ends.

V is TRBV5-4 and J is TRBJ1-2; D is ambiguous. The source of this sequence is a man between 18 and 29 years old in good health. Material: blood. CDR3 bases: TGTGCCAGCAGCTCTACAGCATATGGCTACACCTTC. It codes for CASSSTAYGYTF.